What follows are 25 T cell receptor beta chains derived from one specimen sequenced in a study of PD-1 blockade in mismatch repair-deficient tumors. Assay used: immunoSEQ multiplex PCR; TCRdb lists only in-frame clones, some missing. The sample shows approximately 38,000 clones, about 76% of them seen only once. The sequencing used peripheral blood, collected 4 weeks after starting pembrolizumab. These receptors were taken from an adult with mismatch repair-deficient cancer.

This sequence joins TRBV11-1 and TRBJ2-6; D is undetermined. V dropped 2 bases and J dropped 0 bases, with 5 bases sitting between them. The germline CDR1 and CDR2 sequences are SGHAT and FQDESV (reference sequence). The CDR3 covers 15 residues. This CDR3 reads CASSLPHSGANVLTF. In nucleotides, the CDR3 is TGTGCCAGCAGCTTACCCCACTCTGGGGCCAACGTCCTGACTTTC. The full variable domain, with the rest looked up from reference TRBV11-1 and TRBJ2-6, is EAEVAQSPRYKITEKSQAVAFWCDPISGHATLYWYRQILGQGPELLVQFQDESVVDDSQLPKDRFSAERLKGVDSTLKIQPAELGDSAMYLCASSLPHSGANVLTFGAGSRLTVL.

The chain combines TRBV7-8 with TRBJ2-5, with no clear D. From germline, CDR1 is SGHVS and CDR2 FQNEAQ. This CDR3 is 16 amino acids long. V was trimmed by 5 bases and J by 5 bases, leaving 21 bases between them. CDR3 nucleotides: TGTGCCAGCAGCCGTTTCGATGGGGTGAGCTCGGAGACCCAGTACTTC. As protein: CASSRFDGVSSETQYF.

This clone showed up just once. The rearrangement uses TRBV7-6 and TRBJ2-1; tentatively, D is TRBD1 (5 bases). Looked up from germline, CDR1 is SGHVS and CDR2 is FNYEAQ. V was shortened by 0 bases and J by 5 bases, with 11 bases between the two germline ends. The CDR3 covers 15 residues. CDR3 protein: CASSLAMGLNNEQFF. CDR3 coding DNA: TGTGCCAGCAGCTTAGCGATGGGGCTTAACAATGAGCAGTTCTTC.

This sequence joins TRBV29-1 and TRBJ2-1; tentatively, D is TRBD1 (5 bases). Germline loops: CDR1 SQVTM, CDR2 ANQGSEA. This CDR3 comprises 14 residues. Trimming took off 2 bases at V and 6 bases at J, with 14 bases between the two ends. The CDR3 spells CSVENRYMFNEQFF. DNA of the CDR3: TGCAGCGTTGAAAACAGGTACATGTTCAATGAGCAGTTCTTC.

J is TRBJ2-1 and V is TRBV5-4; D possibly corresponds to TRBD1 (7 bases). Germline V gives CDR1 SGHNT, CDR2 YYREEE (reference sequence). V lost 1 base, J lost 9 bases, and 14 bases lay in between. The CDR3 runs 14 residues. The CDR3 loop is CASSLIGGGIEQFF. The CDR3 DNA follows: TGTGCCAGCAGCTTGATAGGAGGGGGCATTGAGCAGTTCTTC.

This clone has more than one count but fewer than ten. This rearrangement joins TRBV15 to TRBJ2-5; 10 bases are shared with TRBD2. V lost 5 bases to trimming and J lost 1 base; unmatched junction nucleotides: 7. The CDR3 sequence is 16 residues long. Looked up from germline, CDR1 is LNHNV and CDR2 is YYDKDF (reference sequence). In DNA, the CDR3 is TGTGCCACCAGCCTGAGGACTAGCGGTTCCCAAGAGACCCAGTACTTC. Its translation: CATSLRTSGSQETQYF.

The CDR3 coding sequence is TGCGCCAGCAGCTTGGGACAGGGGTCTATCCTCTCTGGGGCCAACGTCCTGACTTTC. It translates to CASSLGQGSILSGANVLTF. The chain is built from TRBV5-1 and TRBJ2-6; 8 bases fit TRBD1. This CDR3 has 19 residues. The germline V gene has CDR1 SGHRS and CDR2 YFSETQ. V shed 0 bases, J shed 0 bases, and the junction held 8 bases outside the gene matches.

The genes are TRBV18 and TRBJ2-7; TRBD2 aligns across 9 bases. Germline V lookup: CDR1 KGHSH, CDR2 LQKENI. The CDR3 is 15 residues long. V gave up 1 base and J gave up 4 bases; unmatched junction bases: 5. CDR3 sequence (DNA): TGTGCCAGCTCACCACTCCCTAGCGGGACTTACGAGCAGTACTTC. It translates to CASSPLPSGTYEQYF.

The rearrangement uses TRBV28 and TRBJ2-5, with D tentatively TRBD2 (5 bases). In germline, CDR1 is MDHEN, CDR2 SYDVKM. This CDR3 is built from 14 residues. Trimming took 7 bases from V and 4 from J, leaving 16 bases between them. The CDR3 region is CASKVERAGETQYF. For the CDR3, the DNA is TGTGCCAGCAAGGTAGAGAGGGCTGGAGAGACCCAGTACTTC.

The CDR3 loop reads CASSDSRVSNEKLFF. CDR3 DNA: TGTGCCAGCAGCGATAGCAGGGTTTCTAATGAAAAACTGTTTTTT. This chain joins TRBV25-1 and TRBJ1-4; possibly TRBD1 for D (5 bases). Trimming removed 6 bases from V and 3 bases from J, with 14 bases in between. The CDR3 length is 15 residues. CDR1 MGHDK and CDR2 SYGVNS come from the germline V gene.

Here the CDR3 DNA reads TGTGCCACCAGCAGAGGTGGACAGTTGAACACTGAAGCTTTCTTT. This codes for CATSRGGQLNTEAFF. The rearrangement joins TRBV15 to TRBJ1-1, with D possibly matching TRBD1 (6 bases). The CDR3 extends over 15 amino acids. Trimming stripped 1 base from V and 0 bases from J, with 9 bases between. CDR1 and CDR2 from the germline V gene are LNHNV and YYDKDF (reference sequence).

This clone was observed a few times. This chain connects TRBV27 to TRBJ2-4; 7 nucleotides line up with TRBD2. This CDR3 comprises 13 residues. Germline values: CDR1 MNHEY, CDR2 SMNVEV (reference sequence). With V trimmed by 1 base and J by 11 bases, 5 bases remained unmatched. CDR3 protein: CASSLFRAGVQYF. For the CDR3, the DNA is TGTGCCAGCAGTTTATTCCGGGCGGGGGTTCAGTACTTC.

V usage is TRBV27 and J usage is TRBJ2-7; 11 bases agree with TRBD1. With 5 bases clipped from V and 3 bases from J, the junction kept 9 bases outside the gene matches. Per the germline V gene, CDR1 is MNHEY and CDR2 is SMNVEV (reference sequence). This CDR3 has 16 residues. The CDR3 spells CASSPNSGTGGYEQYF. The CDR3 DNA follows: TGTGCCAGCAGTCCCAATTCCGGGACAGGGGGCTACGAGCAGTACTTC.

The rearrangement joins TRBV15 to TRBJ2-7; TRBD2 agrees at 7 bases. Per the germline V gene, CDR1 is LNHNV and CDR2 is YYDKDF (reference sequence). CDR3 length: 13 residues. V lost 7 bases to trimming and J lost 7 bases; unmatched junction nucleotides: 10. The CDR3 loop is CATNEGAGSEQYF. In DNA, the CDR3 is TGTGCCACCAATGAAGGAGCGGGAAGTGAGCAGTACTTC.

This chain's CDR3 is CASSYSTGELFF. CDR3 nucleotides: TGTGCCAGCAGTTACTCGACCGGGGAGCTGTTTTTT. This chain uses TRBV6-6 with TRBJ2-2; D not certain. V was cut by 0 bases and J by 5 bases, with 1 base left in between. CDR3 length: 12 residues. Germline values: CDR1 MNHNY, CDR2 SVGAGI (reference sequence).

The chain is built from TRBV9 and TRBJ2-1, with 9 bases matching TRBD2. V lost 2 bases, J lost 0 bases, and 0 bases stayed unmatched. CDR3 length: 15 amino acids. Germline V gene lookup returns CDR1 SGDLS and CDR2 YYNGEE. The CDR3 sequence is CASSVSGSSYNEQFF. CDR3 in DNA: TGTGCCAGCAGCGTTAGCGGGAGCTCCTACAATGAGCAGTTCTTC.

The rearrangement links TRBV4-2 to TRBJ1-1; D not certain. There are 16 residues in the CDR3. Trimming removed 5 bases from V and 1 base from J, with 17 bases in between. Germline CDR1 is LGHNA and CDR2 is YNFKEQ. The CDR3 sequence is CASSLEGRGSNTEAFF. The CDR3 DNA reads as TGTGCCAGCAGCTTGGAAGGGCGGGGATCGAACACTGAAGCTTTCTTT.

This clone was observed a handful of times. The V call is TRBV6-1, the J call TRBJ2-7; D is perhaps TRBD1 (6 bases). The CDR3 is 14 amino acids. V lost 6 bases and J 3 bases, leaving 15 bases between the germline ends. From germline, CDR1 is MNHNS and CDR2 SASEGT. The CDR3 loop is CASSTGTIDYEQYF. In DNA form, the CDR3 reads TGTGCCAGCAGCACCGGGACAATAGACTACGAGCAGTACTTC.

The genes are TRBV9 and TRBJ1-2, with D perhaps matching TRBD1 (5 bases). The CDR3 sequence is 15 residues long. The germline CDR1 and CDR2 sequences are SGDLS and YYNGEE. V lost 0 bases and J 6 bases, leaving 15 bases between the germline ends. The chain's CDR3 is CASSVETGRPDGYTF. As DNA, the CDR3 is TGTGCCAGCAGCGTAGAAACGGGGCGTCCGGATGGCTACACCTTC. The full variable domain, in which reference TRBV9 and TRBJ1-2 provide the parts outside the CDR3, is DSGVTQTPKHLITATGQRVTLRCSPRSGDLSVYWYQQSLDQGLQFLIQYYNGEERAKGNILERFSAQQFPDLHSELNLSSLELGDSALYFCASSVETGRPDGYTFGSGTRLTVV.

A single count supports this clone. The chain couples TRBV19 to TRBJ2-5; D gene unclear. This CDR3 region has 14 residues. The V end was cut by 6 bases, the J end by 4 bases, with 15 bases between. Germline V gives CDR1 LNHDA, CDR2 SQIVND (reference sequence). CDR3 DNA: TGTGCCAGTAGCCTAAATGATCCCGGAGAGACCCAGTACTTC. Its protein product is CASSLNDPGETQYF.

The sample holds many counts of this clone. The chain employs TRBV6-1 and TRBJ2-7; TRBD2 matches 10 bases. This CDR3 has 16 amino acids. V gave up 2 bases and J gave up 0 bases; unmatched junction bases: 4. Germline V gene sequence: CDR1 MNHNS, CDR2 SASEGT. CDR3 coding DNA: TGTGCCAGCAGTGAACCCCCTAGCGGGAGCTCCTACGAGCAGTACTTC. As protein: CASSEPPSGSSYEQYF.

V usage is TRBV7-2 and J usage is TRBJ2-7, with 7 bases lining up with TRBD2. CDR3 length equals 13 residues. V trimming: 5 bases; J trimming: 2 bases; junction bases outside the gene matches: 3. Germline-derived CDR1 and CDR2 are SGHTA and FQGNSA. CDR3 loop: CASSLGLAYEQYF. CDR3 DNA: TGTGCCAGCAGCCTTGGACTAGCCTACGAGCAGTACTTC.

The chain combines TRBV2 with TRBJ2-7, with D possibly being TRBD1 or TRBD2 (5 bases each). CDR1 and CDR2 (germline): SNHLY, FYNNEI. This CDR3 has 17 amino acids. V lost 3 bases and J 1 base, leaving 19 bases between the germline ends. CDR3 amino acids: CASSDGSGVTGSYEQYF. The CDR3 DNA reads as TGTGCCAGCAGTGATGGGTCCGGGGTCACAGGATCCTACGAGCAGTACTTC.

The chain is built from TRBV27 and TRBJ2-1; 7 positions match TRBD1. With V trimmed by 5 bases and J by 2 bases, 3 bases remained unmatched. The CDR3 covers 14 residues. Looked up from germline, CDR1 is MNHEY and CDR2 is SMNVEV (reference sequence). CDR3 region: CASSHRGPYNEQFF. CDR3 DNA sequence: TGTGCCAGCAGTCACAGGGGTCCCTACAATGAGCAGTTCTTC.

A single count supports this clone. This chain joins TRBV11-2 and TRBJ2-3, with unresolved D. In germline, CDR1 is SGHAT, CDR2 FQNNGV. With 2 bases removed from V and 0 bases from J, the gap between germline ends came to 9 bases. The CDR3 has 15 amino acids. For the CDR3, the DNA is TGTGCCAGCAGCTTATGGGTGGAGAGCACAGATACGCAGTATTTT. Translated, it gives CASSLWVESTDTQYF.